The text below deals with one T cell receptor (beta chain). This could be a read error, since a much larger clone is one nucleotide away. The data were obtained in a study of blood T cell repertoires in COVID-19. Looking at the study overall: The origin of the acute and convalescent COVID-19 samples was the United States, Italy and Spain. T cells, B-cell-depleted T cells, or PBMCs provided the cDNA or gDNA that served as material.

Original data processing: For nucleated cells, counts were estimated from reference gene primer amplification. Sequencing used immunoSEQ multiplex PCR; TCRdb keeps in-frame clones, though not all of them. That table furnishes V, J and clone size, whereas the DNA furnished D and trimming. Among 150,000 to 200,000 clones listed, 60% to 80% were seen once. V lost 6 bases, J lost 6 bases, and 8 bases stayed unmatched. Germline V CDR1 and CDR2: SNHLY, FYNNEI. The CDR3 sequence is 15 residues long. The TCR sequence derives from a woman in her seventies with acute or convalescent COVID-19. The J gene is TRBJ2-4, the V gene TRBV2, with 10 bases that match TRBD1. The specimen sequenced was peripheral blood. CDR3 sequence: CASRRDRGFANIQYF. CDR3 DNA: TGTGCCAGCAGACGGGACAGGGGCTTTGCAAACATTCAGTACTTC. The full variable domain, completed using reference TRBV2 and TRBJ2-4, is EPEVTQTPSHQVTQMGQEVILRCVPISNHLYFYWYRQILGQKVEFLVSFYNNEISEKSEIFDDQFSVERPDGSNFTLKIRSTKLEDSAMYFCASRRDRGFANIQYFGAGTRLSVL.